This entry describes one T cell receptor beta chain. Within the sample, other DNA sequences also encode this same CDR3. Sequencing was performed with immunoSEQ multiplex PCR; in TCRdb, only in-frame clones are kept and a portion is missing. This sample has approximately 490,000 clones; approximately 86% occur once, and the top ten carry about 0.75%. Germline V CDR1 and CDR2: SNHLY, FYNNEI. This CDR3 has 14 residues. With V trimmed by 4 bases and J by 0 bases, 2 bases remained unmatched. The sample belongs to a study of blood T cell repertoires in COVID-19. About the study: Samples of COVID-19 (acute and convalescent) were obtained from the United States, Italy and Spain.

The sequenced sample consisted of PBMCs or T cells enriched from blood (not recorded which). This receptor was obtained from a woman aged 18-29 years who had recovered from COVID-19. The chain links TRBV2 to TRBJ1-1; 7 bases line up with TRBD1. Here the CDR3 DNA reads TGTGCCAGCAGTGGACAGGGCTTGAACACTGAAGCTTTCTTT. Encoded protein: CASSGQGLNTEAFF.